This TCR beta chain originates from a study of cytomegalovirus exposure and HLA in healthy donors. Findings and limits, study-wide: Beyond CMV serostatus, there was no information to go on about immune exposure. The authors later linked a missense DCLRE1C variant to TCR beta V- and J-gene trimming.

This clone was counted a single time. What it binds is not known. Primers: 60 Vbeta forward and 13 Jbeta reverse. Sequencing used immunoSEQ multiplex PCR; TCRdb keeps in-frame clones, though not all of them. There are around 110,000 clones in the sample; about 71% occur only once, and 0.79% lies in the top ten. The V gene's germline CDR1 is MNHNS and CDR2 SASEGT. This CDR3 is built from 14 residues. The V end was cut by 3 bases, the J end by 4 bases, with 10 bases between. The chain recombines TRBV6-1 with TRBJ1-5, with a tentative D call TRBD1 (5 bases). This clonotype was obtained from a boy between 10 and 17 years old in good health and CMV-seronegative. What was sequenced was PBMCs. The CDR3 bases are TGTGCCAGCAGTGAGGGGGGGGAAAATCAGCCCCAGCATTTT. It is translated as CASSEGGENQPQHF.